This T cell receptor (beta chain) emerged from a study of blood T cells in healthy people across ages. Study-wide points: Age advanced and TCR beta diversity per million T cells fell, roughly linearly.

Regarding this clonotype: Its specificity is unknown.

Through a sample-barcoded 5' primer and a J-beta primer mix, a second PCR was run for roughly 6 to 12 cycles. A template-switch adaptor containing 12 random nucleotides labeled each cDNA molecule. TCRdb re-analysed the 5' RACE reads in MiXCR, keeping a single row per CDR3 protein. The sample has 1.5 million to 2 million distinct CDR3 sequences; around 40% are singletons. This TCR came from a human donor in good health. Sequencing was carried out using blood.

The CDR3 protein is CASSLGGLRLGDTIYF. CDR3 nucleotides: TGTGCCAGCAGCTTGGGGGGCCTCAGGCTCGGAGACACCATATATTTT. The rearrangement uses TRBV5-6 and TRBJ1-3; the D gene is possibly TRBD1 (5 bases). CDR3 size: 16 residues. V was cut by 0 bases and J by 8 bases, with 18 bases left in between. Germline assignment: CDR1 SGHDT and CDR2 YYEEEE.